This T cell receptor beta chain was observed in a study of CD8+CD57+ T cells in acquired aplastic anemia (dated by TCRdb to 2016 to 2019). Regarding the research as a whole: A mean of 3.2 ug of DNA, ranging from roughly 0.2 to 30 ug, was extracted from sorted CD4+ and CD8+ cells. Healthy donor samples averaged about 9.9 million reads for CD4+ and under 12 million for CD8+ cells.

This clonotype was counted many times. Its target antigen remains unknown. No much larger clone is present one base from it, and per-base qualities are unavailable. Including the terminal cysteine and phenylalanine, the CDR3 comprises 14 residues. Just CDR3 DNA is preserved here, 42 bases in frame from base 1. The trim is 1 base for V and 5 bases for J, with a gap of 10 bases between the germline ends. The germline V gene (reference sequence) supplies CDR1 LNHNV and CDR2 YYDKDF. Results and caveats for the whole study, not just this receptor: Around 27 CD8+ CDR3 sequences were shared between patients and controls but appeared highly expressed in patients and within their immunodominant clones. No significant difference in CD8+ Simpson's diversity was found between patients and healthy controls (P=0.060).

Genomic DNA served as template for TCR beta VDJ combination and CDR3 sequence profiling. TCR repertoire sequencing was run on an Illumina HiSeq 2000. The study's processing was this. Repertoires were assessed using TRBV/TRBJ rearrangement plots, CDR3 size and DJ length profiles, and Simpson's diversity index. The most abundant DNA sequence in the deep sequencing data was defined as the immunodominant clone. CDR3 amino acid sequences were checked for sharing between subjects and were compared against published repertoires and the VDJdb database. TCRdb reran the public reads through fastp at Q25 and MiXCR, keeping productive beta chains. Each CDR3 protein appears once, grouped with its most common genes and DNA. For this entry, the V and J calls and clone size follow TCRdb and not the study's own pipeline. The sample yields under 200,000 distinct CDR3 sequences; just under 65% were counted once. The ten top clones hold less than 55% of the sample.

In the study, sorted CD4+ and CD8+ blood T cells from patients with severe aplastic anemia and from healthy subjects underwent deep sequencing of TCR repertoires. Ficoll-Paque density gradient centrifugation was used to isolate peripheral blood mononuclear cells. CD4+ and CD8+ T cells were sorted by FACS or magnetic beads before DNA extraction. The sample comprised sorted CD4+, CD8+, or CD8+CD57+ T cells (not recorded which) from PBMCs. Recombination linked TRBV15 to TRBJ2-3; a confident D gene designation cannot be given. The clonotype was recovered from a human donor in good health. CDR3 reads: CATSRVPTEDTQYF. The DNA is as follows: TGTGCCACCAGCAGAGTACCCACCGAAGATACGCAGTATTTT.